The clone carrying this T cell receptor (beta chain) is a singleton in its sample. This sample is part of a study of blood T cell repertoires in COVID-19. Across the whole study: Sites in the United States, Italy and Spain provided acute and convalescent COVID-19 samples.

Recruitment covered about two dozen US areas and drew participants whose ages spanned about 18 to 90 years. Exposed enrollees had met someone with a PCR-confirmed or clinician-diagnosed COVID-19 case at some point within the 2 weeks before study entry. Repertoires were generated with immunoSEQ multiplex PCR, while TCRdb's copy carries only in-frame clones and drops some. The table includes about 350,000 clones, roughly 90% detected once. Per the germline V gene, CDR1 is SQVTM and CDR2 is ANQGSEA. CDR3 length equals 14 residues. The V segment lost 6 bases and the J segment 2 bases; nucleotides outside the gene matches: 10.

This receptor was identified in a woman aged 30 to 39 who had been exposed to COVID-19. The sample was PBMCs or T cells enriched from blood (not recorded which). The V call is TRBV29-1, the J call TRBJ2-7, with 7 nucleotides matching TRBD2. Here the CDR3 reads CSVGTIERAYEQYF. CDR3 bases: TGCAGCGTAGGGACTATAGAAAGGGCCTACGAGCAGTACTTC.